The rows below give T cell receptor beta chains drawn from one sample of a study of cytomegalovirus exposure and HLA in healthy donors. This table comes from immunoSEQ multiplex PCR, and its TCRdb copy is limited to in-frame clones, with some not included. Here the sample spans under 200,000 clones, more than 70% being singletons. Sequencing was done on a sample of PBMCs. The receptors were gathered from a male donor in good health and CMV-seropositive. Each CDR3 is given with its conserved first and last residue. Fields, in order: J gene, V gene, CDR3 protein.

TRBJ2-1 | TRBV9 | CASSVDFSGLAVHEQFF
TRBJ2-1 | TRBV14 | CASSQTREQFF
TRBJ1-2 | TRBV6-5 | CASSPGDSYYGYTF
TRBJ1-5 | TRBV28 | CASTLTGAIGSQPQHF
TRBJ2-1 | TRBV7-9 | CATQLTRLATHNEQFF
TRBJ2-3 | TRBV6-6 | CASSPYTDTQYF
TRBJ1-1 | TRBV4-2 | CASSQEEGMNTEAFF
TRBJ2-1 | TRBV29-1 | CSAGLAGDWVQHNEQFF
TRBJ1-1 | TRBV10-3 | CAIMGGDGWGTEAFF
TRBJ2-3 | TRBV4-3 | CASSQLAGDTDTQYF
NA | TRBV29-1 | CSVEVQRGPSYEQYF
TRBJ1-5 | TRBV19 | CASSLTGHQPQHF
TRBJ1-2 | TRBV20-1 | CSAPDVYGYTF
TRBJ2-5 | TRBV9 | CASSVGGLAGGRGETQYF
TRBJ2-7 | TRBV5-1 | CASSFGGTGGYEQYF
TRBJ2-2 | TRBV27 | CASSLHNAGELFF
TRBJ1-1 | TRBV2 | CASGVGHMNTEAFF
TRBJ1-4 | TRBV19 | CASSLGTAATNEKLFF
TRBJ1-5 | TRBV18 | CASSPGTRNQPQHF
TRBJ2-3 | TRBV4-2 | CASSQGTGGADTQYF
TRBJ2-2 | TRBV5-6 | CASTPDPGTYTGELFF
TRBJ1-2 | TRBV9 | CASSGATGNYGYTF
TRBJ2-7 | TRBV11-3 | CASSLDIAGSKEQYF
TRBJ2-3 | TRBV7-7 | CASSFGGGSGDTQYF
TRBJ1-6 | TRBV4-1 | CASSQEAGVSPLHF
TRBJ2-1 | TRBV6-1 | CASSGSAGVLYEQFF
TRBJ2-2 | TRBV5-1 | CASSLWGGKVANTGELFF
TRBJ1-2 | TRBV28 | CASSFSTGTGNGYTF